Below, 27 T cell receptor beta chains from the same sample are listed, as sequenced in a study of blood T cells in healthy people across ages. Through a sample-barcoded 5' primer and a J-beta primer mix, a second PCR was run for roughly 7 to 12 cycles. In TCRdb, the 5' RACE reads were re-called with MiXCR into one record per CDR3 protein. The table lists more than 900,000 distinct CDR3 sequences, almost 25% of them singletons. The sample also formed part of further work on T cells of mothers and their children.

The specimen was blood. Receptors were obtained from a girl aged 2-15 years in good health.

This chain uses TRBV20-1 with TRBJ2-1; TRBD2 matches at 7 bases. The J segment lost 4 bases and the V segment lost 0 bases, leaving 9 bases of the junction unmatched. The germline gives CDR1 DFQATT, CDR2 SNEGSKA (reference sequence). The CDR3 is 16 residues long. The CDR3 region is CSARDNWGTTYNEQFF. CDR3 nucleotides: TGCAGTGCTAGAGATAATTGGGGGACTACTTACAATGAGCAGTTCTTC.

This clonotype was counted between two and nine times. The CDR3 reads CASSLDLHNEQFF. In nucleotides, the CDR3 is TGTGCCAGCAGCCTCGACCTACACAATGAGCAGTTCTTC. The rearrangement joins TRBV9 to TRBJ2-5; D not resolved. The J call may be incorrect, as the DNA end agrees better with TRBJ2-1. The CDR3 has 13 residues. Germline values: CDR1 SGDLS, CDR2 YYNGEE.

This clonotype has a handful of counts. This rearrangement joins TRBV4-1 to TRBJ2-7, with a possible D match to TRBD2 (6 bases). The J call may not be correct, given that the DNA end is closer to TRBJ2-5. Germline assignment: CDR1 MGHRA and CDR2 YSYEKL. The CDR3 sequence is 16 residues long. This CDR3 reads CASSQDPGDRRETQYF. CDR3 in DNA: TGCGCCAGCAGCCAAGATCCGGGAGATCGTCGAGAGACCCAGTACTTC.

This chain uses TRBV21-1 with TRBJ1-6. TRBV21-1 is a listed pseudogene. This CDR3 region has 14 residues. The CDR3 here is CASSKTTARSPLHF. For the CDR3, the DNA is TGTGCCAGCAGCAAAACTACGGCCCGATCACCCCTCCACTTT.

On this clonotype: One end of the junction does not line up with germline, which may come from a read error. The chain uses TRBV29-1 and TRBJ1-1; D gene unclear. Germline lookup yields CDR1 SQVTM and CDR2 ANQGSEA. The CDR3 totals 14 residues. CDR3 DNA: TGCAGCATTGAAGCCAAGGGAAGGGACACTGAAGCTTTCTTT. Translation gives CSIEAKGRDTEAFF.

This clonotype was counted many times. The chain uses TRBV7-6 and TRBJ2-1; 11 bases line up with TRBD2. The length of the CDR3 is 15 residues. The V gene end was trimmed by 2 bases and the J gene end by 6 bases; junction bases not matched to a gene: 3. Germline V gene data show CDR1 as SGHVS and CDR2 as FNYEAQ. The CDR3 DNA sequence: TGTGCCAGCAGCTTAACTAGCGGGAGTTTCAATGAGCAGTTCTTC. Amino acids: CASSLTSGSFNEQFF.

The chain carries TRBV6-5 and TRBJ2-7; the match to TRBD2 covers 11 bases. Germline V gene data show CDR1 as MNHEY and CDR2 as SVGAGI. The CDR3 loop spans 15 amino acids. V shed 6 bases, J shed 6 bases, and the junction held 10 bases outside the gene matches. The CDR3 nucleotides are TGTGCCAGCAGGCCTCTAGCGGGGGGTCTTACCGAGCAGTACTTC. This encodes CASRPLAGGLTEQYF.

The J gene is TRBJ1-2, the V gene TRBV3-1; 7 bases match TRBD1. After removal of 1 base from V and 10 bases from J, the junction contained 6 bases not matched to a gene. The CDR3 totals 13 residues. The germline gives CDR1 LGHDT, CDR2 YNNKEL (reference sequence). The CDR3 spells CASSQGGGLNYTF. CDR3 coding DNA: TGTGCCAGCAGCCAAGGAGGGGGCTTAAACTACACCTTC. Supplemented by reference TRBV3-1 and TRBJ1-2, the full variable domain reads DTAVSQTPKYLVTQMGNDKSIKCEQNLGHDTMYWYKQDSKKFLKIMFSYNNKELIINETVPNRFSPKSPDKAHLNLHINSLELGDSAVYFCASSQGGGLNYTFGSGTRLTVV.

CDR3 in DNA: TGCAGCGCCAGGACAGACCTCAATGAGCAGTTCTTC. As protein: CSARTDLNEQFF. J is TRBJ2-1 and V is TRBV20-1; possibly TRBD1 for D (6 bases). The CDR3 runs 12 residues. Germline V CDR1 and CDR2: DFQATT, SNEGSKA (reference sequence).

V and J are TRBV27 and TRBJ1-2, with D possibly matching TRBD1 (5 bases). The germline gives CDR1 MNHEY, CDR2 SMNVEV (reference sequence). The length of the CDR3 is 12 residues. V lost 8 bases and J lost 2, with 9 bases in between. CDR3 in DNA: TGTGCCAGCGCCCCAGGGAACTATGGCTACACCTTC. Its protein product is CASAPGNYGYTF.

There are a few counts of this clonotype. The rearrangement joins TRBV14 to TRBJ2-1; D call uncertain. The V end lost 0 bases, the J end lost 0 bases, and 12 bases lay between the germline ends. The germline CDR1 and CDR2 sequences are SGHDN and FVKESK. This CDR3 comprises 17 residues. The CDR3 protein is CASSQESHPSSYNEQFF. Here the CDR3 DNA reads TGTGCCAGCAGCCAAGAGTCACACCCCAGCTCCTACAATGAGCAGTTCTTC.

This rearrangement joins TRBV6-4 to TRBJ1-1; 9 nucleotides line up with TRBD1. Germline CDR1 MRHNA, CDR2 SNTAGT. The length of the CDR3 is 16 residues. J lost 4 bases, V lost 2 bases, and 8 bases had no gene match. The CDR3 DNA reads as TGTGCCAGCAGTGACGCCCGGGACAGGGAGGTCACTGAAGCTTTCTTT. Translation gives CASSDARDREVTEAFF.

This chain connects TRBV5-1 to TRBJ2-5; D is possibly TRBD1 (6 bases). The tail of the sequence fits TRBJ2-7 better, so the J call may be wrong. This CDR3 is 16 amino acids long. Germline CDR1 is SGHRS and CDR2 is YFSETQ. In DNA, the CDR3 is TGCGCCAGCAGCCTCGGGTGGACAGAGATTCCCTACGAGCAGTACTTC. It encodes CASSLGWTEIPYEQYF.

This clonotype has only a few counts. The J gene is TRBJ2-3, the V gene TRBV4-2, with TRBD1 matching over 8 bases. The trim removed 1 base at V and 6 bases at J, leaving 12 bases unmatched. The CDR3 is made up of 17 amino acids. Germline V gene data show CDR1 as LGHNA and CDR2 as YNFKEQ. CDR3 coding DNA: TGTGCCAGCAGCCAAGGACCAACAGGGGGATCTAGGGATACGCAGTATTTT. Residues: CASSQGPTGGSRDTQYF.

This clonotype was detected only once. This sequence joins TRBV11-2 and TRBJ2-3; 12 bases are shared with TRBD2. CDR3 length: 15 residues. V trimming: 7 bases; J trimming: 1 base; junction bases outside the gene matches: 3. Looked up from germline, CDR1 is SGHAT and CDR2 is FQNNGV. CDR3 sequence (DNA): TGTGCCAGCAACCGACTAGCGGGGGGCACAGATACGCAGTATTTT. Translated, it gives CASNRLAGGTDTQYF.

This sequence joins TRBV20-1 and TRBJ1-2; D not certain. The CDR3 runs 12 residues. V was clipped by 3 bases and J by 3 bases, with 8 bases between them. The germline CDR1 and CDR2 sequences are DFQATT and SNEGSKA (reference sequence). The CDR3 region is CSARAQDYGYTF. The CDR3 DNA reads TGCAGTGCTAGGGCCCAGGACTATGGCTACACCTTC.

A few counts support this clonotype. The rearrangement uses TRBV3-1 and TRBJ1-1, with D possibly matching TRBD1 (5 bases). Trimming left V 4 bases short and J 4 bases short, with 13 bases between. Looked up from germline, CDR1 is LGHDT and CDR2 is YNNKEL (reference sequence). The CDR3 is 14 residues long. CDR3 nucleotides: TGTGCCAGCAGCCCCAGGGAGCTGAGCACTGAAGCTTTCTTT. It codes for CASSPRELSTEAFF.

The chain carries TRBV11-3 and TRBJ1-5, with 9 bases that match TRBD1. V was pared by 2 bases and J by 6 bases, with 5 bases of the junction left unmatched. This CDR3 is built from 15 residues. Germline lookup yields CDR1 SGHNT and CDR2 YENEEA. CDR3 loop: CASSLYRGLGQPQHF. For the CDR3, the DNA is TGTGCCAGCAGCTTATACAGGGGGCTTGGTCAGCCCCAGCATTTT.

This chain joins TRBV29-1 and TRBJ2-3; TRBD2 matches at 14 bases. CDR1 is SQVTM, CDR2 ANQGSEA, per germline. The CDR3 is 15 amino acids. With 7 bases clipped from V and 8 bases from J, the junction kept 11 bases outside the gene matches. This chain's CDR3 is CSAIKGTSGGSTQYF. CDR3 DNA sequence: TGCAGCGCGATAAAAGGGACTAGCGGGGGAAGTACGCAGTATTTT.

The chain links TRBV7-2 to TRBJ2-2; a possible D gene is TRBD2 (6 bases). The germline CDR1 and CDR2 sequences are SGHTA and FQGNSA. V was shortened by 1 base and J by 7 bases, with 13 bases between the two germline ends. The CDR3 sequence is 15 residues long. The CDR3 DNA is TGTGCCAGCAGCTTAGTAGCGGTCTCCCTCGGGGAGCTGTTTTTT. Protein product: CASSLVAVSLGELFF.

The chain combines TRBV14 with TRBJ2-1; no clear D gene. The CDR3 contains 12 residues. From germline, CDR1 is SGHDN and CDR2 FVKESK. V gave up 1 base and J gave up 10 bases, with 8 bases separating them. CDR3 in amino acids: CASSQGGFEQFF. For the CDR3, the DNA is TGTGCCAGCAGCCAAGGGGGTTTCGAGCAGTTCTTC.

Ten or more counts support this clonotype. The V gene is TRBV28, the J gene TRBJ2-7; 9 bases align to TRBD2. Germline values: CDR1 MDHEN, CDR2 SYDVKM. The CDR3 covers 18 residues. V gave up 4 bases and J gave up 4 bases; unmatched junction bases: 17. CDR3 protein: CASSSRTVNSGRAYEQYF. CDR3 in DNA: TGTGCCAGCAGTTCGCGGACGGTCAATAGCGGGAGAGCATACGAGCAGTACTTC. Variable domain in full (rest from reference TRBV28 and TRBJ2-7): DVKVTQSSRYLVKRTGEKVFLECVQDMDHENMFWYRQDPGLGLRLIYFSYDVKMKEKGDIPEGYSVSREKKERFSLILESASTNQTSMYLCASSSRTVNSGRAYEQYFGPGTRLTVT.

There are a few counts of this clonotype. V and J are TRBV4-3 and TRBJ2-5; 10 positions agree with TRBD2. With V trimmed by 0 bases and J by 4 bases, 8 bases remained unmatched. The CDR3 loop spans 17 amino acids. Per the germline V gene, CDR1 is LGHNA and CDR2 is YSLEER. The CDR3 DNA is TGCGCCAGCAGCCAAGATCGAAGCGGGGGGGCGTTAGAGACCCAGTACTTC. This codes for CASSQDRSGGALETQYF.

This clonotype was observed a single time. The V gene is TRBV7-9, the J gene TRBJ2-6; D might be TRBD2 (6 bases). Per the germline V gene, CDR1 is SEHNR and CDR2 is FQNEAQ (reference sequence). The germline V and J ends were trimmed by 6 bases and 3 bases, with 24 bases remaining between them. The CDR3 has 19 amino acids. The CDR3 nucleotides are TGTGCCAGCAGGAAGAGACTAGAGTCTTCCTCGGTTGGGGCCAACGTCCTGACTTTC. It specifies CASRKRLESSSVGANVLTF.

This chain links TRBV15 with TRBJ2-7; TRBD1 agrees at 8 bases. The germline CDR1 and CDR2 sequences are LNHNV and YYDKDF (reference sequence). This CDR3 is built from 16 residues. The V gene end was trimmed by 0 bases and the J gene end by 3 bases; junction bases not matched to a gene: 7. DNA for the CDR3: TGTGCCACCAGCAGAGATTCCCAGGGGGCGGACTACGAGCAGTACTTC. It codes for CATSRDSQGADYEQYF.

This clonotype was seen more than once but under ten times. The V and J genes are TRBV5-1 and TRBJ2-5; tentative D call: TRBD2 (7 bases). Germline loops: CDR1 SGHRS, CDR2 YFSETQ. This CDR3 is built from 15 residues. V was clipped by 3 bases and J by 1 base, with 13 bases between them. CDR3 nucleotides: TGCGCCAGCAGCTCTGGGGGGGGGCCCCAAGAGACCCAGTACTTC. It translates to CASSSGGGPQETQYF. Filled out from reference TRBV5-1 and TRBJ2-5, the complete variable domain reads KAGVTQTPRYLIKTRGQQVTLSCSPISGHRSVSWYQQTPGQGLQFLFEYFSETQRNKGNFPGRFSGRQFSNSRSEMNVSTLELGDSALYLCASSSGGGPQETQYFGPGTRLLVL.

With regard to this clonotype: The germline gene is not matched at one end of the junction; a read error may be the cause. The chain has TRBV29-1 and TRBJ1-1; unclear D gene. The CDR3 is made up of 14 amino acids. CDR1 SQVTM and CDR2 ANQGSEA come from the germline V gene. This CDR3 reads CSGEAPLANTGAFF. In DNA form, the CDR3 reads TGCAGCGGGGAGGCCCCTTTGGCGAACACTGGAGCTTTCTTT.